Listed below are T cell receptor beta chains from one sample, sequenced in a study of cytomegalovirus exposure and HLA in healthy donors. Sequencing used immunoSEQ multiplex PCR; TCRdb keeps in-frame clones, though not all of them. In the table there are 250,000 to 400,000 clones, about 85% of which are singletons. Input material: PBMCs. These TCRs come from a woman aged 25 to 45 in good health and CMV-seropositive. The conserved cysteine and the conserved F or W are not part of the CDR3 here.

TRBV29-1	SVEIGTNNEQF
TRBV13	ASSEPIGQGIFYGYT
TRBV5-1	ASSPLDDSSYNEQF
TRBV6-6	ASSYAPDRRVYEQY
TRBV4-3	ASSQDWGRSGNTIY
TRBV7-2	ASSVARNSPLH
TRBV29-1	SVRHTDTQY
TRBV5-1	ASSFSGQDTYEQY
TRBV6-5	ASSLSGDSYNEQF
TRBV5-1	ASSFGALDRDGSYEQY
TRBV9	ASSAGGEQF
TRBV5-6	ASSLEAHTDTQY
TRBV6-5	ASSYSRDWTSYGYT
TRBV30	AWSPVRMGETQY
TRBV28	ASTGGEYEQY
TRBV2	ASSEVTSSYEQY
TRBV25-1	ASSRENEQF
TRBV4-3	ASSLLAGGRDEQF
TRBV11-3	ASSGGARDTQY
TRBV10-1	ASRQRTGPPYEQY
TRBV6-1	ASSDFRGNSPLH
TRBV29-1	SVGTPNGYEKLF
TRBV5-1	ASQSSGANVLT
TRBV9	ASSLAGGRTDTQY
TRBV6-6	ASSYPTGTTGELF
TRBV6-5	ASIRLAGEFYEQY
TRBV20-1	GGTDYGYT
TRBV28	ASTGVSGSWSYEQY
TRBV6-1	ASSDRDRYEQY
TRBV6-1	ASPRDEYNEQF
TRBV29-1	SARRSTESSEAF
TRBV13	ASSWRSGLYEQY
TRBV7-8	ASNQAGLDNEQF
TRBV19	ASSISGSQPQH
TRBV27	ASSLSRLAGPGVTDTQY
TRBV19	ASSIPGSPRQPQH
TRBV6-1	ASSFGIQY